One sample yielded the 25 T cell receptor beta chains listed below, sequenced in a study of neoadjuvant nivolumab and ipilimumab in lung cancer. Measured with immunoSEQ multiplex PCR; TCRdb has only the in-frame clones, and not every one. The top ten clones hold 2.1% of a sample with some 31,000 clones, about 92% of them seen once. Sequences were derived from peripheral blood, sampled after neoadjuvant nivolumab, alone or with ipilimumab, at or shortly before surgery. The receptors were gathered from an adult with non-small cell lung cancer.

The CDR3 DNA is TGTGCCAGCAGTTCCACGGGACTATGGTTGGTC. Its translation: CASSSTGLWLV. This chain joins TRBV28 and TRBJ2-7; 7 bases align to TRBD2. Germline V gene sequence: CDR1 MDHEN, CDR2 SYDVKM. The CDR3 extends over 11 amino acids.

The CDR3: CASSGHQETQYF. CDR3 nucleotide sequence: TGTGCCAGCAGTGGTCACCAAGAGACCCAGTACTTC. V and J are TRBV25-1 and TRBJ2-5; D is undetermined. The CDR3 length is 12 residues. Germline CDR1 reads MGHDK; CDR2 reads SYGVNS. V lost 4 bases, J lost 0 bases, and 3 bases lay in between.

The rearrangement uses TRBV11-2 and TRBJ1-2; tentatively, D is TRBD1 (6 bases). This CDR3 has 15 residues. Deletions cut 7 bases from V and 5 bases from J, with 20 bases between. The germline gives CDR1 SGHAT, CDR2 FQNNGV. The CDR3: CASTSTGSAPYGYTF. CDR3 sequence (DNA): TGTGCCAGCACCTCAACAGGGAGCGCCCCTTATGGCTACACCTTC. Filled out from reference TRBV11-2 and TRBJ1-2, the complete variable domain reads EAGVAQSPRYKIIEKRQSVAFWCNPISGHATLYWYQQILGQGPKLLIQFQNNGVVDDSQLPKDRFSAERLKGVDSTLKIQPAKLEDSAVYLCASTSTGSAPYGYTFGSGTRLTVV.

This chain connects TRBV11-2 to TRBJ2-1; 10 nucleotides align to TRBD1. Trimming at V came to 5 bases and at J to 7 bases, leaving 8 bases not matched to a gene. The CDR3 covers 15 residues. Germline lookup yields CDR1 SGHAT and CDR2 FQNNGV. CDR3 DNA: TGTGCCAGCAGCCCCCCGACAGGGGGCAGGAATGAGCAGTTCTTC. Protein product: CASSPPTGGRNEQFF. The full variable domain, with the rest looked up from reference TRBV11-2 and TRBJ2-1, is EAGVAQSPRYKIIEKRQSVAFWCNPISGHATLYWYQQILGQGPKLLIQFQNNGVVDDSQLPKDRFSAERLKGVDSTLKIQPAKLEDSAVYLCASSPPTGGRNEQFFGPGTRLTVL.

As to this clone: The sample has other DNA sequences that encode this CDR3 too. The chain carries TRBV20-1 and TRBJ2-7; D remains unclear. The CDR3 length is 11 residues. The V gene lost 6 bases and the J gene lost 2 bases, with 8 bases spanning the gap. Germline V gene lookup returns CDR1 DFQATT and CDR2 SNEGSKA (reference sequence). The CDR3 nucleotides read TGCAGTGCCCGACTTGCCTACGAGCAGTACTTC. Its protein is CSARLAYEQYF.

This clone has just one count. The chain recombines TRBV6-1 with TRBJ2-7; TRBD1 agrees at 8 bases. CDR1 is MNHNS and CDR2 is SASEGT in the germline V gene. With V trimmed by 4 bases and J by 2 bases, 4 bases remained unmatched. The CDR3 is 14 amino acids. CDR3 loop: CASSADRAPYEQYF. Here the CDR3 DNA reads TGTGCCAGCAGTGCGGACAGGGCGCCCTACGAGCAGTACTTC.

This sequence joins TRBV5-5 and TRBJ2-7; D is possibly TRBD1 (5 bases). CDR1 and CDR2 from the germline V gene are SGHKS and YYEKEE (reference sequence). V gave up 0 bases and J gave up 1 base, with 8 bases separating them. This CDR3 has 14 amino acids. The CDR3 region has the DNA TGTGCCAGCAGCTTGGAGGCAGGGTCCTACGAGCAGTACTTC. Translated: CASSLEAGSYEQYF.

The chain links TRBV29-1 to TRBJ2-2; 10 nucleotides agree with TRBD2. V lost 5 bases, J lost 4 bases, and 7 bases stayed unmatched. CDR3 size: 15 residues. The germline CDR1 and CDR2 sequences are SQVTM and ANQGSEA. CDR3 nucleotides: TGCAGCGTTAGGGCTAGCGGGAGCCGCACCGGGGAGCTGTTTTTT. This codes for CSVRASGSRTGELFF.

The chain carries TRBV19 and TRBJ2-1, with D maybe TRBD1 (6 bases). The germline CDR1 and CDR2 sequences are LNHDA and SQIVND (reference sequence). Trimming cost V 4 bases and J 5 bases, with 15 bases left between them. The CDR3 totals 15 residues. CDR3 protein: CASSKGDNPNNEQFF. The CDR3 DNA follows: TGTGCCAGTAGTAAGGGGGACAACCCAAACAATGAGCAGTTCTTC.

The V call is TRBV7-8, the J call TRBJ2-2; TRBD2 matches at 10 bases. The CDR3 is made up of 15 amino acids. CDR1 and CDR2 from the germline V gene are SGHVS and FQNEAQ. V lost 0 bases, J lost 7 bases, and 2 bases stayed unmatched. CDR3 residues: CASSLAGTSVGELFF. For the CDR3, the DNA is TGTGCCAGCAGCTTAGCAGGGACTAGCGTCGGGGAGCTGTTTTTT.

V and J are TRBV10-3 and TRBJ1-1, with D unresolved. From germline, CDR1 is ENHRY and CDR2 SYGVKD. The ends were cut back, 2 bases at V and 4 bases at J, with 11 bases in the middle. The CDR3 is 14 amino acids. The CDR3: CAISETSEATEAFF. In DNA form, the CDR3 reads TGTGCCATCAGTGAGACCAGTGAAGCCACTGAAGCTTTCTTT.

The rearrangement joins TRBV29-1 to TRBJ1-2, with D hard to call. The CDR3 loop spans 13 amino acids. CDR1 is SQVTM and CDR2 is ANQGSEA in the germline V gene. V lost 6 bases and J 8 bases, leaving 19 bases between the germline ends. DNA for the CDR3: TGCAGCGTCCACGTAGACGGACCGCCAGGCTACACCTTC. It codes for CSVHVDGPPGYTF.

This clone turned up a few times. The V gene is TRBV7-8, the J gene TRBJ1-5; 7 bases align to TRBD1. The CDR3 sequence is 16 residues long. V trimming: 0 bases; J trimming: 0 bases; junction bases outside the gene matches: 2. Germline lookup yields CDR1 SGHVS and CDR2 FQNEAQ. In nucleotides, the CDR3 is TGTGCCAGCAGCTTAGCGGGACAGTATAGCAATCAGCCCCAGCATTTT. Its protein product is CASSLAGQYSNQPQHF.

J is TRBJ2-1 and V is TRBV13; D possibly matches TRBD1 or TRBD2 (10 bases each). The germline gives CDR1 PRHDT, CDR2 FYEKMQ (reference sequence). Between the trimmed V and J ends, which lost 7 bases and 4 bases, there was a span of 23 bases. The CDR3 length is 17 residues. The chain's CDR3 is CASIDRGRTSGYNEQFF. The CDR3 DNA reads TGTGCCAGCATCGACAGGGGGCGGACTAGCGGTTACAATGAGCAGTTCTTC.

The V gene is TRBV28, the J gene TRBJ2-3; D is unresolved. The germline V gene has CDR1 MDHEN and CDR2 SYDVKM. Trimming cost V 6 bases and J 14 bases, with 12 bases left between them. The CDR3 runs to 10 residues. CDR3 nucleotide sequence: TGTGCCAGCAGGGCAGCCTCATGGTATTTT. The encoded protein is CASRAASWYF.

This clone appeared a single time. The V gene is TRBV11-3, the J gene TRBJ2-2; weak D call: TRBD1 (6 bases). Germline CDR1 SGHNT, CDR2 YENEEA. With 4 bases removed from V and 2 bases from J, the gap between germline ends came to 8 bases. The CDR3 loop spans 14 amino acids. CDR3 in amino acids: CASSSTGNTGELFF. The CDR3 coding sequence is TGTGCCAGCAGCTCGACAGGAAACACCGGGGAGCTGTTTTTT.

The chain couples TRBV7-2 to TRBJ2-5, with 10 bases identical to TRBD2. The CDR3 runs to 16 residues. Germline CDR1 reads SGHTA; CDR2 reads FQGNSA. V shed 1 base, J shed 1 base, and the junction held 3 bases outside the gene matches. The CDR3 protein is CASSLEAGGLQETQYF. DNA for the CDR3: TGTGCCAGCAGCTTAGAAGCGGGAGGGCTCCAAGAGACCCAGTACTTC.

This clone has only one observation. CDR3 protein: CASSYKGTSGDTQYF. CDR3 DNA sequence: TGTGCCAGCAGTTATAAAGGGACTAGCGGGGATACGCAGTATTTT. The chain recombines TRBV6-5 with TRBJ2-3; 12 positions match TRBD2. Germline CDR1 MNHEY, CDR2 SVGAGI. The CDR3 loop spans 15 amino acids. V lost 3 bases, J lost 6 bases, and 4 bases stayed unmatched.

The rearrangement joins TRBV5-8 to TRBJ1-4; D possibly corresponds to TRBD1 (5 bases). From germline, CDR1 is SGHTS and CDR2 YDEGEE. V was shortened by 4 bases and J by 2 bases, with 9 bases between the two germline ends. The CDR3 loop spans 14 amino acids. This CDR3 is CASSRDSTNEKLFF. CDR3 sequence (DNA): TGTGCCAGCAGCCGGGACTCCACTAATGAAAAACTGTTTTTT.

The CDR3 protein is CSVRVGTSSFEQYF. The CDR3 nucleotides read TGCAGCGTCAGGGTCGGGACTAGCTCTTTTGAGCAGTACTTC. V is TRBV29-1 and J is TRBJ2-7, with 9 bases matching TRBD2. This CDR3 has 14 residues. Germline CDR1 reads SQVTM; CDR2 reads ANQGSEA. Germline trimming cut 6 bases from V and 7 bases from J; bases unmatched to any gene: 13.

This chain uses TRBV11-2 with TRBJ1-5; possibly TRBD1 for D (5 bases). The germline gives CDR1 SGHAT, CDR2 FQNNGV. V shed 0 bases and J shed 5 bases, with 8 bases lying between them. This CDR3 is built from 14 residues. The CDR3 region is CASSLDRGDQPQHF. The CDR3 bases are TGTGCCAGCAGCTTAGATCGAGGGGATCAGCCCCAGCATTTT.

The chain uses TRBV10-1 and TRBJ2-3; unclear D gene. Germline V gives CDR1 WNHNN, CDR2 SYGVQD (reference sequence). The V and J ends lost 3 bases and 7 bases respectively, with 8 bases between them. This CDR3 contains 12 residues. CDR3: CASSDGTYTQYF. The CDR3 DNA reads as TGCGCCAGCAGTGACGGCACCTATACGCAGTATTTT.

The CDR3 nucleotides read TGTGCCAGTCAAAGCGGGACAGGGTCCGGCACTGAAGCTTTCTTT. Translation gives CASQSGTGSGTEAFF. The genes are TRBV19 and TRBJ1-1; 9 bases align to TRBD1. The CDR3 covers 15 residues. Germline V gene sequence: CDR1 LNHDA, CDR2 SQIVND (reference sequence). The V and J ends lost 8 bases and 4 bases, in that order; junction bases with no gene match: 11.

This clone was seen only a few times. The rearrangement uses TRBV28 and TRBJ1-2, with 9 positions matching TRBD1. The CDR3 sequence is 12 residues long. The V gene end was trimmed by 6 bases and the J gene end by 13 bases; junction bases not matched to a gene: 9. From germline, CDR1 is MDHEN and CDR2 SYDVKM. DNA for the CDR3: TGTGCCAGCAGCCGGGACAGGGCGGGAGTCACCTTC. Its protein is CASSRDRAGVTF.

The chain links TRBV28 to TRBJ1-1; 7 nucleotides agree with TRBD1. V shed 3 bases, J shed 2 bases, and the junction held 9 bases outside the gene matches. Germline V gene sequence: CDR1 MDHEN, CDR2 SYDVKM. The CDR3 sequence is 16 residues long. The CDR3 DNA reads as TGTGCCAGCAGTTTCCTGACGAGGGGGCCCAACACTGAAGCTTTCTTT. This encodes CASSFLTRGPNTEAFF.